Listed here are 23 T cell receptor beta chains from one sample, sequenced in a study of early T cells in non-severe SARS-CoV-2 infection. TCRdb reprocessed the 5' RACE reads via MiXCR and lists one record per CDR3 protein. The sample has approximately 100,000 distinct CDR3 sequences; 16% are singletons. Sequenced input: whole blood. These receptors all stem from an adult who was a healthcare worker with PCR-confirmed SARS-CoV-2 infection or an uninfected control (not recorded which).

J is TRBJ2-3 and V is TRBV5-1, with 7 bases fitting TRBD1. The CDR3 covers 16 residues. V lost 4 bases to trimming and J lost 0 bases; unmatched junction nucleotides: 8. Germline loops: CDR1 SGHRS, CDR2 YFSETQ. CDR3 in DNA: TGCGCCAGCAGCGAACGCCCGGGACAGAGCACAGATACGCAGTATTTT. It specifies CASSERPGQSTDTQYF.

This clonotype was detected ten times or more. The genes are TRBV6-5 and TRBJ1-3, with TRBD1 matching over 7 bases. The trim removed 2 bases at V and 4 bases at J, leaving 5 bases unmatched. Germline-derived CDR1 and CDR2 are MNHEY and SVGAGI. This CDR3 contains 15 residues. The CDR3 region has the DNA TGTGCCAGCAGTTACGCCGACAGGGCGGGAAACACCATATATTTT. Amino acid sequence: CASSYADRAGNTIYF.

The rearrangement links TRBV6-2 or TRBV6-3 to TRBJ2-1; 8 bases match TRBD2. Germline lookup yields CDR1 MNHEY and CDR2 SVGEGT. Trimming took 2 bases from V and 8 from J; bases not matched to a gene: 8. The CDR3 length is 15 residues. CDR3 in amino acids: CASSYEVAGSYEQFF. CDR3 DNA sequence: TGTGCCAGCAGTTACGAGGTAGCGGGGAGCTATGAGCAGTTCTTC.

The chain is built from TRBV6-2 or TRBV6-3 and TRBJ2-5; 9 bases line up with TRBD2. Germline CDR1 and CDR2: MNHEY and SVGEGT. CDR3 length: 16 residues. V was pared by 2 bases and J by 0 bases, with 4 bases of the junction left unmatched. CDR3 coding DNA: TGTGCCAGCAGTTACCGAGCGGGGGGATACCAAGAGACCCAGTACTTC. Its translation is CASSYRAGGYQETQYF.

Many counts were recorded for this clonotype. The CDR3 DNA is TGTGCCAGCAGCTTAGCCAGGGTCTCCTACGAGCAGTACTTC. It specifies CASSLARVSYEQYF. The chain combines TRBV11-2 with TRBJ2-7, with a weak D call TRBD1 (5 bases). Germline V CDR1 and CDR2: SGHAT, FQNNGV. CDR3 length: 14 residues. Deletions cut 1 base from V and 0 bases from J, with 7 bases between. The entire variable domain, with the rest obtained from reference TRBV11-2 and TRBJ2-7, is as follows: EAGVAQSPRYKIIEKRQSVAFWCNPISGHATLYWYQQILGQGPKLLIQFQNNGVVDDSQLPKDRFSAERLKGVDSTLKIQPAKLEDSAVYLCASSLARVSYEQYFGPGTRLTVT.

The sample holds many counts of this clonotype. J is TRBJ1-2 and V is TRBV27, with TRBD1 identical over 8 bases. Germline-derived CDR1 and CDR2 are MNHEY and SMNVEV (reference sequence). The trim removed 5 bases at V and 11 bases at J, leaving 16 bases unmatched. The CDR3 covers 15 residues. CDR3 nucleotide sequence: TGTGCCAGCAGTCCCCGGGGAGGACAGGGAGGTCGTTACACCTTC. Encoded protein: CASSPRGGQGGRYTF.

There are a few counts of this clonotype. The V call is TRBV10-3, the J call TRBJ1-5; D is unresolved. The CDR3 contains 15 residues. V lost 1 base and J 3 bases, leaving 10 bases between the germline ends. Germline V gives CDR1 ENHRY, CDR2 SYGVKD. The CDR3 DNA follows: TGTGCCATCAGTGAGTACGGAAAAACCAATCAGCCCCAGCATTTT. As protein: CAISEYGKTNQPQHF.

In its sample, this clonotype was seen many times. This chain joins TRBV29-1 and TRBJ2-2, with D unclear. The CDR3 covers 14 residues. With 2 bases removed from V and 5 bases from J, the gap between germline ends came to 12 bases. Per the germline V gene, CDR1 is SQVTM and CDR2 is ANQGSEA. CDR3 sequence (DNA): TGCAGCGTTGAATTTGTGACCCGGACCGGGGAGCTGTTTTTT. Translation gives CSVEFVTRTGELFF.

The chain is built from TRBV25-1 and TRBJ1-1; unclear D gene. From germline, CDR1 is MGHDK and CDR2 SYGVNS. The V end lost 2 bases, the J end lost 6 bases, and 4 bases lay between the germline ends. This CDR3 is 11 amino acids long. The CDR3 here is CASSESAEAFF. DNA of the CDR3: TGTGCCAGCAGTGAAAGCGCTGAAGCTTTCTTT.

There are a few counts of this clonotype. The rearrangement uses TRBV29-1 and TRBJ1-1; possibly TRBD1 for D (6 bases). Trimming stripped 0 bases from V and 1 base from J, with 12 bases between. The CDR3 is made up of 15 amino acids. Germline values: CDR1 SQVTM, CDR2 ANQGSEA. Here the CDR3 DNA reads TGCAGCGTTGAAGATCCCGGGACACCGAACACTGAAGCTTTCTTT. Amino acids: CSVEDPGTPNTEAFF.

The chain has TRBV29-1 and TRBJ2-3; D ambiguous. With 2 bases removed from V and 6 bases from J, the gap between germline ends came to 6 bases. Germline CDR1 is SQVTM and CDR2 is ANQGSEA. This CDR3 has 11 residues. Here the CDR3 reads CSVERADTQYF. DNA of the CDR3: TGCAGCGTTGAAAGGGCGGATACGCAGTATTTT.

The chain has TRBV6-6 and TRBJ2-7; no clear D. CDR1 is MNHNY, CDR2 SVGAGI, per germline (reference sequence). CDR3 length equals 17 residues. Trimming cost V 8 bases and J 2 bases, with 25 bases left between them. This CDR3 is CASASLGWGRPTYEQYF. The CDR3 nucleotides are TGTGCCAGCGCCTCCCTGGGGTGGGGTAGACCTACCTACGAGCAGTACTTC.

This clonotype has just a few counts. V and J are TRBV15 and TRBJ2-1; tentatively, D is TRBD1 or TRBD2 (6 bases each). Trimming removed 0 bases at V and 3 bases at J, with 12 bases between. This CDR3 comprises 16 residues. Germline lookup yields CDR1 LNHNV and CDR2 YYDKDF (reference sequence). CDR3 in DNA: TGTGCCACCAGCAGAGATTGGGGGGCTGACTACAATGAGCAGTTCTTC. Protein product: CATSRDWGADYNEQFF. The entire variable domain, with the rest obtained from reference TRBV15 and TRBJ2-1, is as follows: DAMVIQNPRYQVTQFGKPVTLSCSQTLNHNVMYWYQQKSSQAPKLLFHYYDKDFNNEADTPDNFQSRRPNTSFCFLDIRSPGLGDTAMYLCATSRDWGADYNEQFFGPGTRLTVL.

This clonotype came up many times. The rearrangement joins TRBV11-2 to TRBJ1-4; 10 bases match TRBD1. There are 16 residues in the CDR3. The trim removed 0 bases at V and 6 bases at J, leaving 4 bases unmatched. CDR1 and CDR2 (germline): SGHAT, FQNNGV. CDR3 in DNA: TGTGCCAGCAGCTTAGATGTGGGACAGGGGTATGAAAAACTGTTTTTT. Amino acid sequence: CASSLDVGQGYEKLFF.

This clonotype was picked up a small number of times. This rearrangement joins TRBV3-1 to TRBJ2-6, with a possible D match to TRBD1 (6 bases). With 3 bases removed from V and 0 bases from J, the gap between germline ends came to 6 bases. The CDR3 is made up of 15 amino acids. Germline lookup yields CDR1 LGHDT and CDR2 YNNKEL (reference sequence). CDR3 sequence: CASSQTGSGANVLTF. CDR3 nucleotides: TGTGCCAGCAGCCAGACAGGCTCTGGGGCCAACGTCCTGACTTTC.

The chain joins TRBV4-3 to TRBJ2-2; no clear D gene. Germline values: CDR1 LGHNA, CDR2 YSLEER. V shed 3 bases and J shed 8 bases, with 10 bases lying between them. The CDR3 length is 13 residues. CDR3 sequence reads: CASSQETGGELFF. In nucleotides, the CDR3 is TGCGCCAGCAGCCAGGAGACCGGAGGGGAGCTGTTTTTT.

This clonotype was picked up many times. The V gene is TRBV7-9, the J gene TRBJ2-7, with a tentative D call TRBD1 (6 bases). Germline CDR1 and CDR2: SEHNR and FQNEAQ (reference sequence). The CDR3 contains 16 residues. V was shortened by 4 bases and J by 3 bases, with 19 bases between the two germline ends. The CDR3 DNA sequence: TGTGCCAGCAGCTCCGACCCACAGGGTAACAGCTACGAGCAGTACTTC. It is translated as CASSSDPQGNSYEQYF.

This clonotype was seen a few times. The V gene is TRBV28, the J gene TRBJ2-7; 11 bases are a match to TRBD1. CDR3 length: 15 amino acids. V gave up 3 bases and J gave up 7 bases; unmatched junction bases: 8. CDR1 MDHEN and CDR2 SYDVKM come from the germline V gene. CDR3 bases: TGTGCCAGCAGTTTTAGGACAGGGGGCGCGTGGGAGCAGTACTTC. This gives the protein CASSFRTGGAWEQYF.

V is TRBV20-1 and J is TRBJ2-1, with TRBD2 identical over 7 bases. V lost 3 bases to trimming and J lost 4 bases; unmatched junction nucleotides: 12. This CDR3 is 16 amino acids long. Germline V lookup: CDR1 DFQATT, CDR2 SNEGSKA (reference sequence). CDR3 protein: CSARVQGGGLYNEQFF. The DNA for the CDR3 is TGCAGTGCTAGGGTCCAGGGCGGGGGTTTATACAATGAGCAGTTCTTC.

This rearrangement joins TRBV12-3 or TRBV12-4 to TRBJ1-1; D gene ambiguous. The CDR3 spans 12 residues. V lost 5 bases, J lost 5 bases, and 9 bases lay in between. CDR3 loop: CASSEGRTEAFF. CDR3 sequence (DNA): TGTGCCAGCAGTGAGGGTAGGACTGAAGCTTTCTTT.

This clonotype turned up a few times. The V call is TRBV6-2 or TRBV6-3, the J call TRBJ2-1, with D unresolved. Germline loops: CDR1 MNHEY, CDR2 SVGEGT. The CDR3 runs 11 residues. V gave up 4 bases and J gave up 13 bases, with 11 bases separating them. CDR3 DNA sequence: TGTGCCAGCAGTTTGACGCTCTCTCAGTTCTTC. It is translated as CASSLTLSQFF.

The chain joins TRBV9 to TRBJ1-1; no firm D call. The CDR3 runs 13 residues. Germline V gives CDR1 SGDLS, CDR2 YYNGEE. V lost 0 bases to trimming and J lost 6 bases, with 9 bases between them. The CDR3 reads CASSVGARAEAFF. DNA for the CDR3: TGTGCCAGCAGCGTAGGGGCGAGGGCTGAAGCTTTCTTT.

This clonotype was counted a few times. The chain employs TRBV9 and TRBJ1-5; D may be TRBD1 (5 bases). The V gene's germline CDR1 is SGDLS and CDR2 YYNGEE. The CDR3 has 14 amino acids. V lost 0 bases and J lost 6, with 10 bases in between. In nucleotides, the CDR3 is TGTGCCAGCAGCGTAGGAGGGGAAGGTCAGCCCCAGCATTTT. Translating it yields CASSVGGEGQPQHF.